This record covers a single TCR beta chain. This specimen comes from a study of technical replicates of blood from a handful of donors. Assay: immunoSEQ multiplex PCR; the TCRdb copy retains only in-frame clones and omits some. Among around 67,000 clones listed, 95% to 96% were seen once. The CDR3 covers 11 residues. The ends were cut back, 4 bases at V and 10 bases at J, with 9 bases in the middle. Germline CDR1 is SGHRS and CDR2 is YFSETQ. Sequencing input: T cells isolated from PBMCs. This receptor was taken from a human donor in good health. The rearrangement joins TRBV5-1 to TRBJ2-1; D unclear. This CDR3 reads CASSIAKEQFF. For the CDR3, the DNA is TGCGCCAGCAGCATAGCTAAGGAGCAGTTCTTC.